This TCR beta chain is drawn from a study of T-cell memory formation after mild COVID-19. CDR3 length: 13 amino acids. Trimming stripped 5 bases from V and 8 bases from J, with 15 bases between. Germline V gives CDR1 SGHTA, CDR2 FQGNSA. In its sample, this clonotype was seen a few times. TCRdb re-called the 5' RACE reads with MiXCR, one entry per CDR3 protein. Of about 200,000 distinct CDR3 sequences in the sample, around 8.8% were seen once. This clonotype was obtained from a man in his late teens or twenties who had mild COVID-19 (a few samples of this study predate the infection). Cell type and time point are not known. Sequenced sample: PBMCs or a T cell subset sorted from them (not recorded which). The J gene is TRBJ1-2, the V gene TRBV7-2; D uncertain. The CDR3, as DNA: TGTGCCAGCAGCATCACGAGTATCGGGGGCTACACCTTC. It specifies CASSITSIGGYTF.